These 29 T cell receptor beta chains were sequenced from one sample in a study of T cells in Graves' hyperthyroidism and ophthalmopathy. From RNA transcripts, TCR beta CDR3 regions were amplified. HTBI primers drove first-round RT-PCR of the TCR CDR3. One entry per CDR3 protein, called by TCRdb with MiXCR from the multiplex PCR reads. This sample has about 620,000 distinct CDR3 sequences, with about a sixth found just once. The specimen was blood. These receptors were obtained from a woman aged 25-40 years with Graves' hyperthyroidism.

This clonotype was found a few times. The J gene is TRBJ2-1, the V gene TRBV4-1, with 7 bases identical to TRBD1. This CDR3 contains 15 residues. From germline, CDR1 is MGHRA and CDR2 YSYEKL. The junction had 7 bases not matched to a gene; V was cut back by 0 bases and J by 8 bases. The CDR3: CASSQEQQTGYEQFF. CDR3 bases: TGCGCCAGCAGCCAAGAACAACAGACAGGGTATGAGCAGTTCTTC.

This clonotype was recorded many times. The genes are TRBV7-8 and TRBJ1-2, with D unresolved. This CDR3 spans 13 amino acids. Trimming pared 7 bases from V and 4 bases from J, leaving 13 bases between. Germline V gene lookup returns CDR1 SGHVS and CDR2 FQNEAQ. The CDR3 nucleotides are TGTGCCAGCACCCCGAGTAGCCTCTATGGCTACACCTTC. Translation: CASTPSSLYGYTF.

Many counts were recorded for this clonotype. The chain joins TRBV18 to TRBJ1-1, with D hard to call. The V gene lost 3 bases and the J gene lost 1 base, with 15 bases spanning the gap. This CDR3 region has 16 residues. Germline CDR1 KGHSH, CDR2 LQKENI. CDR3 loop: CASSPRWVGGNTEAFF. The DNA for the CDR3 is TGTGCCAGCTCACCCCGTTGGGTCGGAGGGAACACTGAAGCTTTCTTT.

In this sample, this clonotype turned up many times. The genes are TRBV6-2 or TRBV6-3 and TRBJ2-2; maybe TRBD2 (7 bases). The V end was cut by 2 bases, the J end by 4 bases, with 14 bases between. Germline V gene lookup returns CDR1 MNHEY and CDR2 SVGEGT. CDR3 length equals 16 residues. CDR3 protein: CASSYPQGRATGELFF. CDR3 sequence (DNA): TGTGCCAGCAGTTACCCTCAGGGGAGGGCCACCGGGGAGCTGTTTTTT.

As for this clonotype: A read error may explain this, as a much larger clone is one base away. The chain is built from TRBV5-1 and TRBJ1-4, with a possible D match to TRBD1 (6 bases). The V gene's germline CDR1 is SGHRS and CDR2 YFSETQ. The CDR3 has 14 residues. The V end lost 6 bases, the J end lost 5 bases, and 14 bases lay between the germline ends. CDR3 region: CASTLWTANEKLFF. The DNA for the CDR3 is TGCGCCAGCACCCTGTGGACAGCGAATGAAAAACTGTTTTTT.

This clonotype was seen many times. The J gene is TRBJ1-5, the V gene TRBV30, with no clear D. V was trimmed by 5 bases and J by 1 base, leaving 12 bases between them. The germline V gene has CDR1 GTSNPN and CDR2 SVGIG (reference sequence). This CDR3 spans 14 amino acids. The CDR3 is CAWSRGMSNQPQHF. The CDR3 nucleotides read TGTGCCTGGTCTCGGGGAATGAGCAATCAGCCCCAGCATTTT.

Of note for this clonotype: A much more abundant neighbour one base away suggests this may be a read error. The V gene is TRBV2, the J gene TRBJ1-5, with D hard to call. Trimming cost V 4 bases and J 6 bases, with 10 bases left between them. Per germline, CDR1 SNHLY and CDR2 FYNNEI. The CDR3 consists of 13 residues. The CDR3 protein is CASSGISGQPQHF. For the CDR3, the DNA is TGTGCCAGCAGTGGGATTTCAGGTCAGCCCCAGCATTTT.

This clonotype has at least ten counts. V gene TRBV12-3 or TRBV12-4 combines with J gene TRBJ2-5; the match to TRBD2 covers 9 bases. V dropped 5 bases and J dropped 5; count of bases not matched to a gene: 15. CDR3 size: 17 residues. The DNA of the CDR3 is TGTGCCAGCAGTCCCTCCGGTAGAGCGGGAGGTGAGGAGACCCAGTACTTC. This translates into CASSPSGRAGGEETQYF.

This clonotype was counted ten times or more. The rearrangement joins TRBV2 to TRBJ2-3; D is unclear. The CDR3 is 15 residues long. CDR1 SNHLY and CDR2 FYNNEI come from the germline V gene. V lost 6 bases to trimming and J lost 6 bases, with 19 bases between them. Here the CDR3 reads CASSPRADPTDTQYF. CDR3 nucleotide sequence: TGTGCCAGCAGCCCAAGGGCTGATCCGACGGATACGCAGTATTTT. Supplemented by reference TRBV2 and TRBJ2-3, the full variable domain reads EPEVTQTPSHQVTQMGQEVILRCVPISNHLYFYWYRQILGQKVEFLVSFYNNEISEKSEIFDDQFSVERPDGSNFTLKIRSTKLEDSAMYFCASSPRADPTDTQYFGPGTRLTVL.

The rearrangement uses TRBV4-1 and TRBJ2-3, with 9 bases fitting TRBD2. CDR1 MGHRA and CDR2 YSYEKL come from the germline V gene. V lost 0 bases to trimming and J lost 4 bases; unmatched junction nucleotides: 5. This CDR3 has 16 residues. Here the CDR3 reads CASSQEASGIADTQYF. DNA of the CDR3: TGCGCCAGCAGCCAAGAAGCTAGCGGGATTGCAGATACGCAGTATTTT.

A note on this clonotype: This clone may be a read error of a much larger clone one base away. This chain links TRBV2 with TRBJ2-5; 8 bases match TRBD1. CDR1 is SNHLY and CDR2 is FYNNEI in the germline V gene. This CDR3 spans 14 amino acids. V lost 11 bases and J lost 1; bases outside the gene matches: 9. CDR3 bases: TGTGCCTCTGGACAGGGAAGCACCCAAGAGACCCAGTACTTC. It encodes CASGQGSTQETQYF.

This clonotype came up many times. The rearrangement joins TRBV7-2 to TRBJ2-7; D tentatively fits TRBD1 or TRBD2 (6 bases each). Germline V gene lookup returns CDR1 SGHTA and CDR2 FQGNSA. The CDR3 loop spans 16 amino acids. The V end lost 1 base, the J end lost 0 bases, and 13 bases lay between the germline ends. This CDR3 reads CASSLGGAVSSYEQYF. CDR3 in DNA: TGTGCCAGCAGCTTAGGGGGGGCAGTTAGCTCCTACGAGCAGTACTTC.

The CDR3 loop is CASSPGQEAAEAFF. The CDR3 DNA reads TGTGCCAGTAGCCCAGGACAGGAGGCTGCTGAAGCTTTCTTT. The J gene is TRBJ1-1, the V gene TRBV19; 7 nucleotides agree with TRBD1. CDR3 length: 14 amino acids. V trimming: 6 bases; J trimming: 6 bases; junction bases outside the gene matches: 10. Germline loops: CDR1 LNHDA, CDR2 SQIVND (reference sequence). The whole variable domain, filled in from reference TRBV19 and TRBJ1-1, reads DGGITQSPKYLFRKEGQNVTLSCEQNLNHDAMYWYRQDPGQGLRLIYYSQIVNDFQKGDIAEGYSVSREKKESFPLTVTSAQKNPTAFYLCASSPGQEAAEAFFGQGTRLTVV.

This clonotype occurred many times. The CDR3 spells CSARAGDTQYF. For the CDR3, the DNA is TGCAGTGCTAGGGCGGGAGATACGCAGTATTTT. This chain joins TRBV20-1 and TRBJ2-3, with a possible D match to TRBD2 (5 bases). Trimming took 3 bases from V and 5 from J, leaving 6 bases between them. Germline CDR1 and CDR2: DFQATT and SNEGSKA (reference sequence). This CDR3 is built from 11 residues.

This clonotype was picked up many times. CDR3 region: CASTTTLGQGRGGYTF. The DNA of the CDR3 is TGTGCCAGCACCACTACCCTAGGACAGGGCAGGGGTGGCTACACCTTC. This rearrangement joins TRBV6-1 to TRBJ1-2, with 8 bases matching TRBD1. The length of the CDR3 is 16 residues. The V gene's germline CDR1 is MNHNS and CDR2 SASEGT. The V gene end was trimmed by 7 bases and the J gene end by 7 bases; junction bases not matched to a gene: 17.

The chain couples TRBV6-2 or TRBV6-3 to TRBJ2-7, with 13 bases identical to TRBD2. The CDR3 is 12 residues long. Germline V gives CDR1 MNHEY, CDR2 SVGEGT. The CDR3 bases are TGTGCCAGCAGCGATGGACTAGCGGGAGTCAGAGTC. It yields the protein CASSDGLAGVRV.

In this sample, this clonotype turned up once. This chain uses TRBV19 with TRBJ2-2, with TRBD2 matching 15 bases. This CDR3 spans 16 amino acids. Germline loops: CDR1 LNHDA, CDR2 SQIVND (reference sequence). V lost 7 bases, J lost 5 bases, and 5 bases stayed unmatched. The CDR3 reads CASTGLAGGETGELFF. CDR3 DNA sequence: TGTGCCAGTACCGGACTAGCGGGAGGGGAAACCGGGGAGCTGTTTTTT.

This clonotype was seen just once. This chain links TRBV7-9 with TRBJ1-2; the match to TRBD1 covers 7 bases. CDR1 is SEHNR and CDR2 is FQNEAQ in the germline V gene (reference sequence). After removal of 0 bases from V and 3 bases from J, the junction contained 1 base not matched to a gene. This CDR3 is built from 14 residues. The CDR3 is CASSLAGGYYGYTF. The CDR3 DNA follows: TGTGCCAGCAGCTTAGCAGGGGGCTACTATGGCTACACCTTC. The variable domain in full, with the rest retrieved from reference TRBV7-9 and TRBJ1-2, is DTGVSQNPRHKITKRGQNVTFRCDPISEHNRLYWYRQTLGQGPEFLTYFQNEAQLEKSRLLSDRFSAERPKGSFSTLEIQRTEQGDSAMYLCASSLAGGYYGYTFGSGTRLTVV.

The gene calls are TRBV5-6 and TRBJ2-1, with a tentative D call TRBD2 (5 bases). Trimming cost V 0 bases and J 6 bases, with 13 bases left between them. The germline V gene encodes CDR1 SGHDT and CDR2 YYEEEE. The CDR3 covers 15 residues. In DNA, the CDR3 is TGTGCCAGCAGCTTGGGAGGGTTCGCCGGCAATGAGCAGTTCTTC. Translated: CASSLGGFAGNEQFF.

This clonotype has more than one count but fewer than ten. The chain employs TRBV9 and TRBJ2-7; tentatively, D is TRBD2 (6 bases). Germline assignment: CDR1 SGDLS and CDR2 YYNGEE. The CDR3 is 13 amino acids. V lost 1 base and J 4 bases, leaving 9 bases between the germline ends. CDR3 nucleotides: TGTGCCAGCAGCGTAACTAGCTCGTACGAGCAGTACTTC. Its protein is CASSVTSSYEQYF.

J is TRBJ2-7 and V is TRBV5-5; tentative D call: TRBD2 (5 bases). V lost 0 bases and J lost 4, with 11 bases in between. The CDR3 contains 14 residues. Germline-derived CDR1 and CDR2 are SGHKS and YYEKEE (reference sequence). The CDR3 DNA reads TGTGCCAGCAGCTTGGCAAGGACTGCGTACGAGCAGTACTTC. Translated, it gives CASSLARTAYEQYF. Variable domain in full (rest from reference TRBV5-5 and TRBJ2-7): DAGVTQSPTHLIKTRGQQVTLRCSPISGHKSVSWYQQVLGQGPQFIFQYYEKEERGRGNFPDRFSARQFPNYSSELNVNALLLGDSALYLCASSLARTAYEQYFGPGTRLTVT.

This clonotype turned up a few times. The genes are TRBV6-5 and TRBJ2-1; D perhaps matches TRBD1 (6 bases). V shed 0 bases and J shed 2 bases, with 14 bases lying between them. The CDR3 totals 17 residues. Germline-derived CDR1 and CDR2 are MNHEY and SVGAGI. CDR3 sequence reads: CASSYSRQAGTYNEQFF. For the CDR3, the DNA is TGTGCCAGCAGTTACTCCCGACAGGCGGGTACCTACAATGAGCAGTTCTTC.

This clonotype was seen more than once but under ten times. The chain has TRBV4-2 and TRBJ2-2; possibly TRBD1 for D (6 bases). Germline values: CDR1 LGHNA, CDR2 YNFKEQ. This CDR3 region has 15 residues. Trimming pared 8 bases from V and 1 base from J, leaving 14 bases between. The CDR3 sequence: CASRSGQMNTGELFF. The CDR3, as DNA: TGTGCCAGCCGCTCAGGACAGATGAACACCGGGGAGCTGTTTTTT.

There are a few counts of this clonotype. The chain employs TRBV10-2 and TRBJ2-1, with 7 bases aligning to TRBD1. Germline V gene data show CDR1 as WSHSY and CDR2 as SAAADI. V lost 4 bases to trimming and J lost 6 bases; unmatched junction nucleotides: 18. The CDR3 sequence is 18 residues long. In DNA, the CDR3 is TGCGCCAGCAGTGTTGGCAGGGGGTACAGGAGGTTCTTCAATGAGCAGTTCTTC. Protein product: CASSVGRGYRRFFNEQFF.

This clonotype was picked up many times. The rearrangement uses TRBV6-1 and TRBJ1-5; maybe TRBD1 (5 bases). CDR3 length: 12 amino acids. Germline CDR1 and CDR2: MNHNS and SASEGT. V was clipped by 3 bases and J by 6 bases, with 6 bases between them. CDR3 sequence reads: CASSEQGQPQHF. The CDR3 DNA is TGTGCCAGCAGTGAGCAGGGTCAGCCCCAGCATTTT.

This clonotype was observed a handful of times. The V gene is TRBV10-3, the J gene TRBJ2-1; D might be TRBD2 (6 bases). CDR3 size: 13 residues. V dropped 6 bases and J dropped 6 bases, with 12 bases sitting between them. Germline-derived CDR1 and CDR2 are ENHRY and SYGVKD. The CDR3 sequence is CAIRAGRSNEQFF. In DNA form, the CDR3 reads TGTGCCATCAGGGCGGGAAGGAGCAATGAGCAGTTCTTC.

There are many counts of this clonotype. This rearrangement joins TRBV7-9 to TRBJ2-3; D remains unclear. Germline lookup yields CDR1 SEHNR and CDR2 FQNEAQ (reference sequence). V lost 3 bases and J lost 6, with 10 bases in between. The CDR3 loop spans 13 amino acids. The CDR3 region is CASSFLNGDTQYF. For the CDR3, the DNA is TGTGCCAGCAGCTTTCTCAACGGGGATACGCAGTATTTT.

This clonotype was seen at least ten times. V and J are TRBV18 and TRBJ2-7; the D is unclear. The CDR3 spans 11 residues. The germline CDR1 and CDR2 sequences are KGHSH and LQKENI. The V and J ends lost 2 bases and 5 bases respectively, with 4 bases between them. CDR3: CASSPVDEQYF. CDR3 bases: TGTGCCAGCTCACCAGTCGACGAGCAGTACTTC.

This clonotype was found a few times. The gene calls are TRBV4-3 and TRBJ2-7; D not certain. Trimming took 3 bases from V and 1 from J, leaving 13 bases between them. Germline V lookup: CDR1 LGHNA, CDR2 YSLEER. This CDR3 has 15 amino acids. Written as DNA, the CDR3 is TGCGCCAGCAGCCAGGATCACAGTACTTCCTACGAGCAGTACTTC. Amino acid sequence: CASSQDHSTSYEQYF.